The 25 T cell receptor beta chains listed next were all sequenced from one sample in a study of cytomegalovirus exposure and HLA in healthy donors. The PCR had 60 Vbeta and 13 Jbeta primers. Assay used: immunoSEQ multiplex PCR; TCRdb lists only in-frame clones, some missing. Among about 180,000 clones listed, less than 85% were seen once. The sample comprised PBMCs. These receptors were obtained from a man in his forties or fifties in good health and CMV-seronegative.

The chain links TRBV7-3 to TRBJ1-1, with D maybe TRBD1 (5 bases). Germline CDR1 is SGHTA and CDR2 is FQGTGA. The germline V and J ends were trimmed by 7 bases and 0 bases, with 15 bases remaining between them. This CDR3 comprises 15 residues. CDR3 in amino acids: CASTPSGDLNTEAFF. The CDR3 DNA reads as TGTGCCAGCACCCCCAGCGGGGACCTGAACACTGAAGCTTTCTTT. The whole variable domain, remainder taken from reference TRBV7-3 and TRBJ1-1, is GAGVSQTPSNKVTEKGKYVELRCDPISGHTALYWYRQSLGQGPEFLIYFQGTGAADDSGLPNDRFFAVRPEGSVSTLKIQRTERGDSAVYLCASTPSGDLNTEAFFGQGTRLTVV.

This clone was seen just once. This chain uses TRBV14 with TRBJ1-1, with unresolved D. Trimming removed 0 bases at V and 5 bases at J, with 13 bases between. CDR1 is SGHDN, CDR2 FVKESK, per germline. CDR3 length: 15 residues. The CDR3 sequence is CASSQEDRRRTEAFF. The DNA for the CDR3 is TGTGCCAGCAGCCAAGAGGACCGCCGGAGGACTGAAGCTTTCTTT.

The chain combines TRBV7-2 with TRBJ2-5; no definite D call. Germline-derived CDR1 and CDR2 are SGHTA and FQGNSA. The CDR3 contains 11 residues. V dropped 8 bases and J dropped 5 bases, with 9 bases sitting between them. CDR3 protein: CASGSRETQYF. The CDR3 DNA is TGTGCCAGCGGCTCTAGGGAGACCCAGTACTTC.

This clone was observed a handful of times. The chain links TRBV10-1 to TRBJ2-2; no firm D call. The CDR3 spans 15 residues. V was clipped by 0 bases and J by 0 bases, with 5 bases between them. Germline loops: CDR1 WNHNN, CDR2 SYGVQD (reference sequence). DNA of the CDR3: TGCGCCAGCAGTGAGTCGGCGGCGAACACCGGGGAGCTGTTTTTT. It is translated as CASSESAANTGELFF.

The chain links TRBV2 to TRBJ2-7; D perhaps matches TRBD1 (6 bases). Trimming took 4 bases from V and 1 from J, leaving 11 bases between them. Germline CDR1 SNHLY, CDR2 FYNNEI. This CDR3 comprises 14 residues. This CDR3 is CASSAQGYSYEQYF. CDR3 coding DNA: TGTGCCAGCAGTGCACAGGGATATTCCTACGAGCAGTACTTC.

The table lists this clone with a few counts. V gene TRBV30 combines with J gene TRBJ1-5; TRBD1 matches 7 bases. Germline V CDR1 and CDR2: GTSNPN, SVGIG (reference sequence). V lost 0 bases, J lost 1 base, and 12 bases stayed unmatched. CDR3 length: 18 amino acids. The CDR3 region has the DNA TGTGCCTGGAGTGTACGGACAGGTTATTCCAAAAGCAATCAGCCCCAGCATTTT. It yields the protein CAWSVRTGYSKSNQPQHF.

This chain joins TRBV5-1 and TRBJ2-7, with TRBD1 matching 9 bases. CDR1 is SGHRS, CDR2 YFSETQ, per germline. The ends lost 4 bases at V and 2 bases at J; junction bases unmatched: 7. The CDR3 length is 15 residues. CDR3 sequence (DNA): TGCGCCAGCAGCCCGGAGGGGACAGGGACCTACGAGCAGTACTTC. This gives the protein CASSPEGTGTYEQYF.

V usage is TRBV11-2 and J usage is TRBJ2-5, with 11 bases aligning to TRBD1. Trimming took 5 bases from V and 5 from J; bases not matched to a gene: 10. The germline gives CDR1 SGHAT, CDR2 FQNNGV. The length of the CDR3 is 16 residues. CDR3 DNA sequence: TGTGCCAGCAGCCCAGGAGGACAGGGGGCTAGGGAGACCCAGTACTTC. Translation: CASSPGGQGARETQYF. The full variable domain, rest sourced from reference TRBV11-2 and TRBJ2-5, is EAGVAQSPRYKIIEKRQSVAFWCNPISGHATLYWYQQILGQGPKLLIQFQNNGVVDDSQLPKDRFSAERLKGVDSTLKIQPAKLEDSAVYLCASSPGGQGARETQYFGPGTRLLVL.

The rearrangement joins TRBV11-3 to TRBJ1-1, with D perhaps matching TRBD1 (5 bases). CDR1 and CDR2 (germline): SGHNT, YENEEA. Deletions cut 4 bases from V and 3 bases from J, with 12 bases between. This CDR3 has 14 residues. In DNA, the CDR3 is TGTGCCAGCAGCTCTAGCGGGGGGTACACTGAAGCTTTCTTT. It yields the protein CASSSSGGYTEAFF.

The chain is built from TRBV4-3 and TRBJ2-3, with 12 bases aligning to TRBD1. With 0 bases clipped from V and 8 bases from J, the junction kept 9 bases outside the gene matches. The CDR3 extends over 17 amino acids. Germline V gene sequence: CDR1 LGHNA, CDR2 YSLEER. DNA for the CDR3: TGCGCCAGCAGCCAAGAAGGGACAGGGGGCCGTTTGGGTACGCAGTATTTT. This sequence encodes CASSQEGTGGRLGTQYF.

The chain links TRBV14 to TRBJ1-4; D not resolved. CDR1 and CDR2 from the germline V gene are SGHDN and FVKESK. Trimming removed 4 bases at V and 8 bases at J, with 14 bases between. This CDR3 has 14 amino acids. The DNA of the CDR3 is TGTGCCAGCAGCCTTGGTCGAGGTGGCGAAAAACTGTTTTTT. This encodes CASSLGRGGEKLFF. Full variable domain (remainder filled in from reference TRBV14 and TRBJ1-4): EAGVTQFPSHSVIEKGQTVTLRCDPISGHDNLYWYRRVMGKEIKFLLHFVKESKQDESGMPNNRFLAERTGGTYSTLKVQPAELEDSGVYFCASSLGRGGEKLFFGSGTQLSVL.

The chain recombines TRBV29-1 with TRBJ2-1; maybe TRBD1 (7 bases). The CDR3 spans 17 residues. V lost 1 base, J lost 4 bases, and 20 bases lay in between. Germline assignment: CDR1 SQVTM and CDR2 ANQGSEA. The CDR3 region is CSVEGQGGGRGYNEQFF. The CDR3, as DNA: TGCAGCGTTGAAGGACAGGGAGGCGGCAGGGGATACAATGAGCAGTTCTTC.

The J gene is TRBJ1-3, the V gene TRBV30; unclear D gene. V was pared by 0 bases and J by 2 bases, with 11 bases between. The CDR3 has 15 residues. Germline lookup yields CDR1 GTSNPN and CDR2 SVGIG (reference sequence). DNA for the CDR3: TGTGCCTGGAGTGTACATTCCAACGCTGGAAACACCATATATTTT. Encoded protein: CAWSVHSNAGNTIYF.

The CDR3 DNA reads TGCGCCAGCAGCCAAGGAGCGGGGGCCACCTACAATGAGCAGTTCTTC. Translating it yields CASSQGAGATYNEQFF. The chain employs TRBV4-3 and TRBJ2-1, with 8 bases fitting TRBD2. The germline gives CDR1 LGHNA, CDR2 YSLEER. The CDR3 is 16 residues long. Trimming removed 1 base from V and 2 bases from J; junction bases left unmatched: 4.

The CDR3 loop is CASCPGSTYNSPLHF. The CDR3 coding sequence is TGTGCCAGCTGCCCAGGGTCGACCTATAATTCACCCCTCCACTTT. The rearrangement links TRBV2 to TRBJ1-6; D possibly corresponds to TRBD1 (5 bases). V lost 8 bases to trimming and J lost 2 bases, with 13 bases between them. Germline loops: CDR1 SNHLY, CDR2 FYNNEI. The CDR3 runs to 15 residues.

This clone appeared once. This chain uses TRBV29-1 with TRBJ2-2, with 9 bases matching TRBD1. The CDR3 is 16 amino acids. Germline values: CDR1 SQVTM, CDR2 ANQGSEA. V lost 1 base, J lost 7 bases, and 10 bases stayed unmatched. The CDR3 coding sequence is TGCAGCGTTGAAGCCCGCCGGGACAGGGAAAACGGGGAGCTGTTTTTT. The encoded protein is CSVEARRDRENGELFF.

CDR3 nucleotides: TGTGCCAGTACTACAGGGGAAAGGGATGAGCAGTTCTTC. Encoded protein: CASTTGERDEQFF. The chain has TRBV19 and TRBJ2-1, with TRBD1 matching over 7 bases. CDR3 length: 13 residues. Trimming cost V 7 bases and J 8 bases; bases outside gene matches: 8. Germline V gene data show CDR1 as LNHDA and CDR2 as SQIVND (reference sequence).

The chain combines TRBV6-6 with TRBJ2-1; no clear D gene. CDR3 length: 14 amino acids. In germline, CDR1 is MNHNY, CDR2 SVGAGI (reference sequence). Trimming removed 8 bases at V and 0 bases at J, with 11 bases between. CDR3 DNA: TGTGCCAGCCGAACCCCGAGCTCCTACAATGAGCAGTTCTTC. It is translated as CASRTPSSYNEQFF.

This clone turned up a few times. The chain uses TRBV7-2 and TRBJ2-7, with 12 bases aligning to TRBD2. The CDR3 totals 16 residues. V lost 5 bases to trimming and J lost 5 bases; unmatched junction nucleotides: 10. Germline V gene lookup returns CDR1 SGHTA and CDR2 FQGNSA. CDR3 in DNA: TGTGCCAGCAGCCCACGGGCACTAGCGGGAGGCCACGAGCAGTACTTC. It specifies CASSPRALAGGHEQYF.

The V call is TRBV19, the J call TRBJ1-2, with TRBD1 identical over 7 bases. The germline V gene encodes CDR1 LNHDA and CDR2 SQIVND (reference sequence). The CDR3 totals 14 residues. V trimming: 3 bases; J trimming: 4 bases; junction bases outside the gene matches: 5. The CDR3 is CASSMAQGLYGYTF. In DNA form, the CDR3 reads TGTGCCAGTAGTATGGCACAGGGGCTCTATGGCTACACCTTC.

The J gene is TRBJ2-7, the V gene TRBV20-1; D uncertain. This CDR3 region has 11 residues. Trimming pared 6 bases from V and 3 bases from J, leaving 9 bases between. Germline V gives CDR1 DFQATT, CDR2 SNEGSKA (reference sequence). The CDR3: CSAPYSYEQYF. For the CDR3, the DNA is TGCAGTGCGCCATACAGCTACGAGCAGTACTTC.

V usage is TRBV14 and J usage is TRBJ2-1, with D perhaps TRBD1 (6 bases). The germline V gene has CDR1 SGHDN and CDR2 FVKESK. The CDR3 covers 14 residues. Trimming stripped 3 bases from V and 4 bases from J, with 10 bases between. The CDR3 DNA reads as TGTGCCAGCAGCCATAAGGGGGTGTACAATGAGCAGTTCTTC. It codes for CASSHKGVYNEQFF.

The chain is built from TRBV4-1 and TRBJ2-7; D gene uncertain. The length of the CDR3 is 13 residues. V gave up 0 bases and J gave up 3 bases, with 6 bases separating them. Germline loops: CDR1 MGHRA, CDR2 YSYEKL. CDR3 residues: CASSQDFSYEQYF. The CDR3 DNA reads TGCGCCAGCAGCCAAGATTTCAGCTACGAGCAGTACTTC.

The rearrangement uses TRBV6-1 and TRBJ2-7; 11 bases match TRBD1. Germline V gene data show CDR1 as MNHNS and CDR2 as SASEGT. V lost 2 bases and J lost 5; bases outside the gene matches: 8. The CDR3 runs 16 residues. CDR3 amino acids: CASSEMIGQGAHEQYF. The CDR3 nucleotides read TGTGCCAGCAGTGAAATGATAGGACAGGGGGCCCACGAGCAGTACTTC.

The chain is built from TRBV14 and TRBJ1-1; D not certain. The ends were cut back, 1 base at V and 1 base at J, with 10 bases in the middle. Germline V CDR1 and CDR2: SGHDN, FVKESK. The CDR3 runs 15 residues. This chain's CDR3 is CASSQGRGSNTEAFF. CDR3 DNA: TGTGCCAGCAGCCAAGGACGGGGATCGAACACTGAAGCTTTCTTT.